These 21 T cell receptor beta chains were all obtained from the same sample, sequenced in a study of blood T cell repertoires in COVID-19. Measured with immunoSEQ multiplex PCR; TCRdb has only the in-frame clones, and not every one. The data contain some 48,000 clones, roughly nine tenths of them singletons. Material: peripheral blood. These receptors all stem from an elderly woman with acute or convalescent COVID-19.

The V call is TRBV5-4, the J call TRBJ2-5, with 9 bases fitting TRBD1. The CDR3 sequence is 13 residues long. The V and J ends lost 3 bases and 3 bases, in that order; junction bases with no gene match: 0. Germline CDR1 reads SGHNT; CDR2 reads YYREEE (reference sequence). The CDR3 coding sequence is TGTGCCAGCAGCTGGACAGGGGAAGAGACCCAGTACTTC. Encoded protein: CASSWTGEETQYF.

The chain recombines TRBV7-6 with TRBJ2-5, with D possibly being TRBD2 (6 bases). The germline gives CDR1 SGHVS, CDR2 FNYEAQ. The V gene lost 3 bases and the J gene lost 1 base, with 9 bases spanning the gap. The CDR3 consists of 14 residues. The chain's CDR3 is CASSFRGIQETQYF. CDR3 DNA sequence: TGTGCCAGCAGCTTCCGGGGGATCCAAGAGACCCAGTACTTC.

This clone was seen only once. The chain joins TRBV4-2 to TRBJ1-1; 8 nucleotides agree with TRBD1. V gave up 3 bases and J gave up 2 bases; unmatched junction bases: 11. Germline V gene sequence: CDR1 LGHNA, CDR2 YNFKEQ. This CDR3 is 17 amino acids long. CDR3 DNA sequence: TGTGCCAGCAGCCAGGACTCAACAGGGGGTACTAACACTGAAGCTTTCTTT. It specifies CASSQDSTGGTNTEAFF.

The table lists this clone with a few counts. The chain uses TRBV5-1 and TRBJ1-1; no clear D. Trimming pared 3 bases from V and 3 bases from J, leaving 9 bases between. This CDR3 is 13 amino acids long. CDR1 and CDR2 (germline): SGHRS, YFSETQ. CDR3 region: CASSSQTDTEAFF. CDR3 nucleotides: TGCGCCAGCAGCTCGCAGACTGACACTGAAGCTTTCTTT.

V gene TRBV7-9 combines with J gene TRBJ2-4; D possibly corresponds to TRBD2 (6 bases). The CDR3 totals 14 residues. The germline V gene encodes CDR1 SEHNR and CDR2 FQNEAQ (reference sequence). The V and J ends lost 5 bases and 1 base respectively, with 9 bases between them. CDR3 region: CASSPREAKNIQYF. The CDR3 DNA follows: TGTGCCAGCAGCCCACGGGAGGCCAAAAACATTCAGTACTTC.

The J gene is TRBJ1-1, the V gene TRBV27; D may be TRBD1 (6 bases). V was trimmed by 8 bases and J by 0 bases, leaving 16 bases between them. The CDR3 length is 15 residues. Germline V gene data show CDR1 as MNHEY and CDR2 as SMNVEV (reference sequence). CDR3 region: CASRRGGALNTEAFF. CDR3 in DNA: TGTGCCAGCCGTCGGGGGGGCGCCTTGAACACTGAAGCTTTCTTT.

The chain uses TRBV3-1 (or the pseudogene TRBV3-2) and TRBJ1-1; D is unclear. The germline V gene encodes CDR1 LGHDT and CDR2 YNNKEL (reference sequence). The V end was cut by 5 bases, the J end by 2 bases, with 24 bases between. The CDR3 consists of 18 residues. This chain's CDR3 is CASSTSLSLLGSNTEAFF. Here the CDR3 DNA reads TGTGCCAGCAGCACCAGTCTATCCCTTTTGGGGAGCAACACTGAAGCTTTCTTT.

This chain uses TRBV12-3 or TRBV12-4 with TRBJ1-5; D is unclear. The V end lost 6 bases, the J end lost 6 bases, and 12 bases lay between the germline ends. The CDR3 contains 13 residues. The CDR3 reads CASSPSISQPQHF. CDR3 DNA: TGTGCCAGCAGCCCCTCCATTAGTCAGCCCCAGCATTTT.

This chain uses TRBV5-1 with TRBJ1-1, with 11 positions matching TRBD1. Germline trimming cut 1 base from V and 6 bases from J; bases unmatched to any gene: 2. The CDR3 length is 14 residues. Looked up from germline, CDR1 is SGHRS and CDR2 is YFSETQ. The CDR3 sequence is CASSLRDRGSEAFF. In DNA, the CDR3 is TGCGCCAGCAGCTTGAGGGACAGGGGGTCTGAAGCTTTCTTT.

This sequence joins TRBV10-3 and TRBJ2-1, with TRBD2 matching over 8 bases. The length of the CDR3 is 15 residues. Germline V gene data show CDR1 as ENHRY and CDR2 as SYGVKD. V dropped 8 bases and J dropped 0; count of bases not matched to a gene: 6. The CDR3 bases are TGTGCCATCTCGCGGGGGGTGAGCTCCTACAATGAGCAGTTCTTC. Protein: CAISRGVSSYNEQFF.

The chain uses TRBV6-1 and TRBJ2-7; D unclear. This CDR3 region has 15 residues. From germline, CDR1 is MNHNS and CDR2 SASEGT. V gave up 3 bases and J gave up 3 bases, with 15 bases separating them. The CDR3 region is CASSDSPGSNYEQYV. CDR3 sequence (DNA): TGTGCCAGCAGTGATTCTCCCGGGTCCAACTACGAGCAGTACGTC.

The chain combines TRBV6-6 with TRBJ1-2, with 7 nucleotides matching TRBD1. V shed 6 bases, J shed 0 bases, and the junction held 7 bases outside the gene matches. The CDR3 is made up of 15 amino acids. The germline V gene encodes CDR1 MNHNY and CDR2 SVGAGI (reference sequence). The DNA of the CDR3 is TGTGCCAGCAGCCCCGGGACAGTACCTAACTATGGCTACACCTTC. Encoded protein: CASSPGTVPNYGYTF.

The chain joins TRBV19 to TRBJ1-3; D gene unclear. Germline values: CDR1 LNHDA, CDR2 SQIVND (reference sequence). The CDR3 runs to 14 residues. Deletions cut 5 bases from V and 2 bases from J, with 10 bases between. DNA of the CDR3: TGTGCCAGTAGTCCCCGGGGTACTGGAAACACCATATATTTT. Residues: CASSPRGTGNTIYF. The variable domain in full, with the rest retrieved from reference TRBV19 and TRBJ1-3, is DGGITQSPKYLFRKEGQNVTLSCEQNLNHDAMYWYRQDPGQGLRLIYYSQIVNDFQKGDIAEGYSVSREKKESFPLTVTSAQKNPTAFYLCASSPRGTGNTIYFGEGSWLTVV.

V gene TRBV29-1 combines with J gene TRBJ2-1, with 7 bases aligning to TRBD1. Germline V gene data show CDR1 as SQVTM and CDR2 as ANQGSEA. The CDR3 extends over 12 amino acids. V gave up 6 bases and J gave up 7 bases; unmatched junction bases: 6. The CDR3 loop reads CSVDHRGNEQFF. The CDR3 nucleotides are TGCAGCGTGGACCACAGGGGAAATGAGCAGTTCTTC.

The chain employs TRBV14 and TRBJ2-1, with 9 nucleotides matching TRBD2. The CDR3 covers 19 residues. CDR1 SGHDN and CDR2 FVKESK come from the germline V gene. The ends lost 3 bases at V and 5 bases at J; junction bases unmatched: 17. The CDR3 bases are TGTGCCAGCAGCCATTCACTAGCGGGTGCTTCCCGGAGCAACAATGAGCAGTTCTTC. It codes for CASSHSLAGASRSNNEQFF.

This clone was seen once. The chain is built from TRBV7-2 and TRBJ2-7, with 7 bases that match TRBD2. J gave up 2 bases and V 7 bases, and 11 bases lay outside the gene matches. The length of the CDR3 is 15 residues. CDR1 and CDR2 from the germline V gene are SGHTA and FQGNSA. DNA of the CDR3: TGTGCCAGCACCCCGGGAGGCATTATGACCTACGAGCAGTACTTC. Its protein product is CASTPGGIMTYEQYF.

The chain carries TRBV5-1 and TRBJ2-5; 10 bases fit TRBD2. The germline CDR1 and CDR2 sequences are SGHRS and YFSETQ. Germline trimming cut 0 bases from V and 5 bases from J; bases unmatched to any gene: 10. The CDR3 runs to 17 residues. CDR3 sequence reads: CASSLGLASGGDETQYF. The CDR3 DNA is TGCGCCAGCAGCTTGGGTTTGGCTAGCGGGGGTGATGAGACCCAGTACTTC.

This sequence joins TRBV7-8 and TRBJ1-2; 8 bases line up with TRBD1. Germline CDR1 is SGHVS and CDR2 is FQNEAQ. V was pared by 0 bases and J by 3 bases, with 3 bases of the junction left unmatched. The CDR3 contains 15 residues. The chain's CDR3 is CASSLAGQVDYGYTF. The CDR3 nucleotides are TGTGCCAGCAGCTTAGCGGGACAGGTTGACTATGGCTACACCTTC.

DNA for the CDR3: TGCGCCAGCAGGGAGATACAGGGAAAACAAGAGACCCAGTACTTC. Its protein product is CASREIQGKQETQYF. This chain joins TRBV4-1 and TRBJ2-5; D possibly corresponds to TRBD1 (6 bases). CDR3 length equals 15 residues. CDR1 is MGHRA and CDR2 is YSYEKL in the germline V gene. V dropped 6 bases and J dropped 2 bases, with 16 bases sitting between them.

The CDR3 sequence is CASRDTSSGANVLTF. Here the CDR3 DNA reads TGCGCCAGCAGGGACACCTCCTCTGGGGCCAACGTCCTGACTTTC. The chain employs TRBV4-1 and TRBJ2-6; possibly TRBD1 for D (5 bases). Germline V gene lookup returns CDR1 MGHRA and CDR2 YSYEKL. V gave up 6 bases and J gave up 0 bases, with 9 bases separating them. The CDR3 has 15 amino acids.

This clone was detected only once. The V call is TRBV25-1, the J call TRBJ1-3; tentative D call: TRBD1 (5 bases). Trimming removed 6 bases at V and 7 bases at J, with 19 bases between. The CDR3 is made up of 15 amino acids. Germline V gene sequence: CDR1 MGHDK, CDR2 SYGVNS. The CDR3 region has the DNA TGTGCCAGCAGAAGCCTTGGGGCTGAAAGGAACACCATATATTTT. It is translated as CASRSLGAERNTIYF.